These 32 T cell receptor beta chains share one sample of origin, sequenced in a study of regulatory dendritic cells for organ transplantation. Sequenced by immunoSEQ multiplex PCR; TCRdb stores in-frame clones only, minus some. Of roughly 30,000 clones in the sample, roughly 84% were seen once. Specimen: naive CD8+ T cells from blood. Described subset: CD45RA+ naive T cells. Receptors were obtained from a human donor in good health.

The chain couples TRBV5-4 to TRBJ2-3, with 8 bases fitting TRBD2. Germline CDR1 is SGHNT and CDR2 is YYREEE (reference sequence). After removal of 2 bases from V and 5 bases from J, the junction contained 10 bases not matched to a gene. The CDR3 is 16 residues long. CDR3 sequence: CASSLSSGSHKDTQYF. The DNA of the CDR3 is TGTGCCAGCAGCTTATCAAGCGGGAGCCATAAAGATACGCAGTATTTT.

The V call is TRBV5-6, the J call TRBJ2-3; D remains ambiguous. The V and J ends lost 3 bases and 0 bases respectively, with 8 bases between them. CDR3 size: 14 residues. Germline lookup yields CDR1 SGHDT and CDR2 YYEEEE. The DNA for the CDR3 is TGTGCCAGCAGCTACCTAGTAAGCACAGATACGCAGTATTTT. It specifies CASSYLVSTDTQYF. The full variable domain, its missing parts supplied by reference TRBV5-6 and TRBJ2-3, is DAGVTQSPTHLIKTRGQQVTLRCSPKSGHDTVSWYQQALGQGPQFIFQYYEEEERQRGNFPDRFSGHQFPNYSSELNVNALLLGDSALYLCASSYLVSTDTQYFGPGTRLTVL.

This clone was seen only once. The chain couples TRBV4-3 to TRBJ2-1; 7 nucleotides agree with TRBD2. The germline CDR1 and CDR2 sequences are LGHNA and YSLEER. This CDR3 region has 16 residues. V lost 0 bases to trimming and J lost 9 bases; unmatched junction nucleotides: 11. CDR3 in amino acids: CASSQEGGRGLSEQFF. The CDR3 DNA sequence: TGCGCCAGCAGCCAAGAGGGAGGGCGGGGTCTCAGTGAGCAGTTCTTC.

This chain links TRBV13 with TRBJ1-2; 8 nucleotides agree with TRBD1. Germline loops: CDR1 PRHDT, CDR2 FYEKMQ (reference sequence). V lost 2 bases to trimming and J lost 4 bases; unmatched junction nucleotides: 3. CDR3 size: 14 residues. The CDR3 here is CASSLYRGAYGYTF. The CDR3 DNA reads TGTGCCAGCAGCTTATACAGGGGGGCCTATGGCTACACCTTC.

V gene TRBV2 combines with J gene TRBJ1-5; no reliable D call. The germline gives CDR1 SNHLY, CDR2 FYNNEI. Deletions cut 3 bases from V and 8 bases from J, with 17 bases between. The CDR3 contains 15 residues. The CDR3 here is CASSEAISPIEPQHF. In nucleotides, the CDR3 is TGTGCCAGCAGTGAGGCCATCTCTCCAATTGAGCCCCAGCATTTT.

This clone was detected a few times. The rearrangement uses TRBV6-4 and TRBJ2-1; 13 bases fit TRBD2. With V trimmed by 3 bases and J by 9 bases, 5 bases remained unmatched. The CDR3 contains 15 residues. Germline loops: CDR1 MRHNA, CDR2 SNTAGT. CDR3 protein: CASSETSGGVSEQFF. The CDR3 region has the DNA TGTGCCAGCAGTGAAACTAGCGGGGGGGTTAGTGAGCAGTTCTTC.

V usage is TRBV9 and J usage is TRBJ2-1, with 7 bases identical to TRBD1. Germline lookup yields CDR1 SGDLS and CDR2 YYNGEE. The CDR3 runs 15 residues. V trimming: 0 bases; J trimming: 2 bases; junction bases outside the gene matches: 2. CDR3 amino acids: CASSVEGGPYNEQFF. The CDR3 nucleotides are TGTGCCAGCAGCGTAGAAGGGGGCCCCTACAATGAGCAGTTCTTC.

This chain connects TRBV18 to TRBJ1-2; D is undetermined. With 4 bases removed from V and 6 bases from J, the gap between germline ends came to 18 bases. Germline CDR1 is KGHSH and CDR2 is LQKENI. The CDR3 spans 15 residues. The CDR3 DNA reads TGTGCCAGCTCACTTTCGGATATGGAGAGAGATGGCTACACCTTC. Translating it yields CASSLSDMERDGYTF. The variable domain in full, with the rest retrieved from reference TRBV18 and TRBJ1-2, is NAGVMQNPRHLVRRRGQEARLRCSPMKGHSHVYWYRQLPEEGLKFMVYLQKENIIDESGMPKERFSAEFPKEGPSILRIQQVVRGDSAAYFCASSLSDMERDGYTFGSGTRLTVV.

CDR3 sequence: CASSVATTDTDTQYF. CDR3 DNA sequence: TGTGCCAGCAGCGTAGCTACGACAGACACAGATACGCAGTATTTT. V is TRBV9 and J is TRBJ2-3, with a tentative D call TRBD1 (5 bases). The CDR3 spans 15 residues. Germline CDR1 is SGDLS and CDR2 is YYNGEE. Trimming removed 0 bases at V and 2 bases at J, with 10 bases between.

This chain connects TRBV29-1 to TRBJ1-1; 7 nucleotides align to TRBD1. This CDR3 region has 12 residues. J lost 2 bases, V lost 6 bases, and 3 bases had no gene match. Germline V lookup: CDR1 SQVTM, CDR2 ANQGSEA. Here the CDR3 reads CSVGQINTEAFF. The CDR3 nucleotides are TGCAGCGTGGGACAGATCAACACTGAAGCTTTCTTT.

The chain uses TRBV15 and TRBJ2-4; 9 nucleotides align to TRBD1. This CDR3 is built from 14 residues. J lost 7 bases, V lost 1 base, and 2 bases had no gene match. Germline V gene data show CDR1 as LNHNV and CDR2 as YYDKDF (reference sequence). CDR3 nucleotide sequence: TGTGCCACCAGCAGAGCAGGGACAGGGAACATTCAGTACTTC. Its protein product is CATSRAGTGNIQYF.

The rearrangement links TRBV27 to TRBJ2-2, with 8 positions matching TRBD1. This CDR3 is built from 18 residues. V dropped 5 bases and J dropped 3; count of bases not matched to a gene: 14. Per the germline V gene, CDR1 is MNHEY and CDR2 is SMNVEV (reference sequence). Written as DNA, the CDR3 is TGTGCCAGCAGTCCATTTCAAACACCGACAGGGGACACCGGGGAGCTGTTTTTT. Its translation: CASSPFQTPTGDTGELFF.

This rearrangement joins TRBV27 to TRBJ2-7; 9 nucleotides agree with TRBD1. CDR1 and CDR2 (germline): MNHEY, SMNVEV (reference sequence). This CDR3 spans 14 amino acids. Germline trimming cut 5 bases from V and 6 bases from J; bases unmatched to any gene: 8. The CDR3 DNA reads as TGTGCCAGCAGTCTACCGGGACAGGGCCGCGAGCAGTACTTC. This codes for CASSLPGQGREQYF.

The V call is TRBV9, the J call TRBJ2-5; TRBD1 matches at 9 bases. Losses at the gene ends were 1 base for V and 5 bases for J; bases not matched to a gene: 6. The CDR3 spans 15 residues. Germline values: CDR1 SGDLS, CDR2 YYNGEE. The CDR3 nucleotides read TGTGCCAGCAGCGTAAACAGGGGGCTTCGGGAGACCCAGTACTTC. It codes for CASSVNRGLRETQYF.

The chain is built from TRBV27 and TRBJ1-1, with D possibly TRBD1 on 6 matching bases. This CDR3 spans 13 amino acids. Trimming stripped 4 bases from V and 4 bases from J, with 10 bases between. CDR1 is MNHEY and CDR2 is SMNVEV in the germline V gene (reference sequence). The CDR3 sequence is CASSSYRVTEAFF. In DNA form, the CDR3 reads TGTGCCAGCAGTTCCTACAGGGTCACTGAAGCTTTCTTT.

V gene TRBV19 combines with J gene TRBJ1-4, with D possibly matching TRBD1 (5 bases). CDR1 is LNHDA, CDR2 SQIVND, per germline (reference sequence). V was shortened by 4 bases and J by 8 bases, with 14 bases between the two germline ends. The CDR3 is 14 amino acids. The CDR3 DNA reads TGTGCCAGTAGTAAGGCAGGGAGGGAGGAAAAACTGTTTTTT. It translates to CASSKAGREEKLFF.

CDR3 sequence (DNA): TGTGCCATCAGTGAGTCGACTTGGAACACTGAAGCTTTCTTT. It encodes CAISESTWNTEAFF. V is TRBV10-3 and J is TRBJ1-1, with D unclear. CDR1 and CDR2 (germline): ENHRY, SYGVKD. Trimming removed 0 bases at V and 1 base at J, with 6 bases between. The CDR3 loop spans 14 amino acids.

This sequence joins TRBV7-9 and TRBJ1-6; D remains unclear. V lost 4 bases and J lost 7, with 8 bases in between. CDR3 length: 13 residues. CDR1 is SEHNR and CDR2 is FQNEAQ in the germline V gene (reference sequence). The CDR3 loop is CASSSPGNSPLHF. The CDR3 DNA reads as TGTGCCAGCAGCTCTCCGGGAAATTCACCCCTCCACTTT.

The chain uses TRBV4-1 and TRBJ2-7; 7 bases agree with TRBD2. Germline V lookup: CDR1 MGHRA, CDR2 YSYEKL. CDR3 size: 15 residues. The V segment lost 0 bases and the J segment 4 bases; nucleotides outside the gene matches: 6. The CDR3 reads CASSQDSGAFYEQYF. The DNA of the CDR3 is TGCGCCAGCAGCCAAGACAGCGGGGCCTTTTACGAGCAGTACTTC.

The V and J genes are TRBV7-9 and TRBJ2-5, with D perhaps TRBD2 (7 bases). V dropped 4 bases and J dropped 5 bases, with 17 bases sitting between them. Germline CDR1 is SEHNR and CDR2 is FQNEAQ (reference sequence). The CDR3 is 15 residues long. The CDR3 spells CASSSRGGARETQYF. CDR3 coding DNA: TGTGCCAGCAGCTCCCGAGGGGGGGCGCGGGAGACCCAGTACTTC.

This clone was detected once. The chain's CDR3 is CASSIQGSSTDTQYF. Written as DNA, the CDR3 is TGTGCCAGCAGTATACAGGGTTCCAGCACAGATACGCAGTATTTT. V and J are TRBV9 and TRBJ2-3, with D perhaps matching TRBD1 (6 bases). The CDR3 is 15 amino acids. V shed 5 bases and J shed 0 bases, with 13 bases lying between them. Per germline, CDR1 SGDLS and CDR2 YYNGEE.

This sequence joins TRBV7-8 and TRBJ1-2; 9 nucleotides line up with TRBD1. Trimming took 2 bases from V and 4 from J; bases not matched to a gene: 8. The CDR3 has 16 amino acids. Germline CDR1 SGHVS, CDR2 FQNEAQ. The CDR3 spells CASSLIVGQGLYGYTF. The CDR3 DNA is TGTGCCAGCAGCTTAATAGTGGGACAGGGTCTCTATGGCTACACCTTC.

This clone occurred once. The chain carries TRBV6-5 and TRBJ2-7; possibly TRBD2 for D (6 bases). Germline assignment: CDR1 MNHEY and CDR2 SVGAGI. Trimming pared 0 bases from V and 2 bases from J, leaving 11 bases between. The length of the CDR3 is 15 residues. The CDR3 sequence: CASSYSMSGAYEQYF. In DNA, the CDR3 is TGTGCCAGCAGTTACTCGATGTCGGGAGCCTACGAGCAGTACTTC.

The chain carries TRBV7-9 and TRBJ2-5; no definite D call. The CDR3 consists of 14 residues. Trimming shortened V by 5 bases and J by 0 bases, and 10 bases separated the two germline ends. Germline-derived CDR1 and CDR2 are SEHNR and FQNEAQ (reference sequence). The chain's CDR3 is CASSPQRYQETQYF. The CDR3 nucleotides read TGTGCCAGCAGCCCTCAGAGGTACCAAGAGACCCAGTACTTC. Full variable domain (outside the CDR3, taken from reference TRBV7-9 and TRBJ2-5): DTGVSQNPRHKITKRGQNVTFRCDPISEHNRLYWYRQTLGQGPEFLTYFQNEAQLEKSRLLSDRFSAERPKGSFSTLEIQRTEQGDSAMYLCASSPQRYQETQYFGPGTRLLVL.

This clone was seen a handful of times. The chain employs TRBV16 and TRBJ1-6, with TRBD1 identical over 9 bases. The trim removed 4 bases at V and 9 bases at J, leaving 16 bases unmatched. Germline CDR1 reads KGHSY; CDR2 reads FQNENV. The CDR3 totals 18 residues. The CDR3 DNA is TGTGCCAGCAGCCTCTGGACCGGGACAGGGTCAGGTTTTTCACCCCTCCACTTT. Translating it yields CASSLWTGTGSGFSPLHF.

This chain uses TRBV6-1 with TRBJ2-1; D is possibly TRBD2 (6 bases). The CDR3 has 12 amino acids. Germline V CDR1 and CDR2: MNHNS, SASEGT. V lost 5 bases and J 8 bases, leaving 10 bases between the germline ends. The CDR3 reads CASSSSGDEQFF. CDR3 coding DNA: TGTGCCAGCAGTTCATCGGGAGATGAGCAGTTCTTC.

This chain links TRBV7-6 with TRBJ2-3; D is uncertain. Trimming took 5 bases from V and 6 from J, leaving 9 bases between them. The germline gives CDR1 SGHVS, CDR2 FNYEAQ. This CDR3 is 12 amino acids long. The CDR3 bases are TGTGCCAGCAGCCACCTATCGGATACGCAGTATTTT. It encodes CASSHLSDTQYF.

The chain links TRBV14 to TRBJ2-2; maybe TRBD1 (5 bases). The CDR3 has 17 amino acids. The V gene lost 6 bases and the J gene lost 3 bases, with 20 bases spanning the gap. CDR1 SGHDN and CDR2 FVKESK come from the germline V gene. Here the CDR3 DNA reads TGTGCCAGCAGTCATCCAGGTCAGGGTTTTTACACCGGGGAGCTGTTTTTT. Its translation is CASSHPGQGFYTGELFF.

The rearrangement uses TRBV2 and TRBJ1-2; D might be TRBD1 (5 bases). V was clipped by 8 bases and J by 0 bases, with 22 bases between them. CDR3 length: 17 residues. Germline CDR1 reads SNHLY; CDR2 reads FYNNEI. CDR3 residues: CASHHSYLTESNYGYTF. CDR3 bases: TGTGCCAGCCATCATAGCTACCTGACAGAATCTAACTATGGCTACACCTTC. The whole variable domain, filled in from reference TRBV2 and TRBJ1-2, reads EPEVTQTPSHQVTQMGQEVILRCVPISNHLYFYWYRQILGQKVEFLVSFYNNEISEKSEIFDDQFSVERPDGSNFTLKIRSTKLEDSAMYFCASHHSYLTESNYGYTFGSGTRLTVV.

V and J are TRBV2 and TRBJ2-7; 14 nucleotides align to TRBD2. This CDR3 contains 15 residues. CDR1 SNHLY and CDR2 FYNNEI come from the germline V gene. Trimming cost V 10 bases and J 4 bases; bases outside gene matches: 9. The CDR3 protein is CATRGTSGGDYEQYF. In nucleotides, the CDR3 is TGTGCCACCCGGGGGACTAGCGGGGGAGATTACGAGCAGTACTTC.

This chain joins TRBV27 and TRBJ2-7; 9 nucleotides agree with TRBD1. There are 15 residues in the CDR3. Per the germline V gene, CDR1 is MNHEY and CDR2 is SMNVEV (reference sequence). The trim removed 3 bases at V and 7 bases at J, leaving 10 bases unmatched. This chain's CDR3 is CASSFSTGGLEEQYF. The CDR3 nucleotides are TGTGCCAGCAGTTTTTCGACAGGGGGGTTGGAGGAGCAGTACTTC.

The chain combines TRBV19 with TRBJ1-3; tentatively, D is TRBD1 (6 bases). The CDR3 extends over 14 amino acids. Trimming pared 7 bases from V and 1 base from J, leaving 11 bases between. Germline CDR1 and CDR2: LNHDA and SQIVND (reference sequence). The CDR3 region is CASMIQGSGNTIYF. The CDR3 nucleotides read TGTGCCAGTATGATACAGGGATCTGGAAACACCATATATTTT.